This TCR beta chain was observed in a study of blood T cell repertoires in COVID-19. Germline V gives CDR1 KGHSH, CDR2 LQKENI. This CDR3 contains 14 residues. J was trimmed by 6 bases and V by 3 bases; bases with no gene match: 4. In the source study's methods: Estimation of nucleated cell counts was performed using reference gene primer amplification. Sequenced by immunoSEQ multiplex PCR; TCRdb stores in-frame clones only, minus some. V, J and clone size derive from that table, while D and trimming were established from the DNA sequence. The sample holds tens of thousands of clones; approximately 86% are singletons and the top ten take approximately 1.5%.

The receptor was derived from a woman aged 55 to 70 with acute or convalescent COVID-19. What was sequenced was peripheral blood. The chain combines TRBV18 with TRBJ2-7; TRBD1 matches at 11 bases. CDR3 nucleotides: TGTGCCAGCTCACCCCGGGACAGGGGGAGCGAGCAGTACTTC. Translating gives CASSPRDRGSEQYF.